This T cell receptor (beta chain) was documented in a study of tumour-infiltrating T cells in Burkitt lymphoma. On the study more broadly: This cohort included all epidemiological subtypes of Burkitt lymphoma. Productive clonality predicted overall and progression-free survival. Study conclusions and caveats: Several public clonotypes recurred in numerous Burkitt lymphoma patients.

A remark on this clone: Its antigen is not identified.

The data were produced by immunoSEQ multiplex PCR, yet TCRdb's version contains in-frame clones alone and is incomplete. The table has around 46,000 clones, more than 25% seen once. V was cut by 3 bases and J by 1 base, with 13 bases left in between. Germline CDR1 is KGHSH and CDR2 is LQKENI. This CDR3 region has 17 residues. Material: tumor tissue. The chain combines TRBV18 with TRBJ2-6; D possibly corresponds to TRBD2 (5 bases). The receptor's source is a human donor with Burkitt lymphoma. CDR3 in amino acids: CASSPSTRGSGANVLTF. The DNA of the CDR3 is TGTGCCAGCTCACCTTCCACGCGCGGGTCTGGGGCCAACGTCCTGACTTTC.